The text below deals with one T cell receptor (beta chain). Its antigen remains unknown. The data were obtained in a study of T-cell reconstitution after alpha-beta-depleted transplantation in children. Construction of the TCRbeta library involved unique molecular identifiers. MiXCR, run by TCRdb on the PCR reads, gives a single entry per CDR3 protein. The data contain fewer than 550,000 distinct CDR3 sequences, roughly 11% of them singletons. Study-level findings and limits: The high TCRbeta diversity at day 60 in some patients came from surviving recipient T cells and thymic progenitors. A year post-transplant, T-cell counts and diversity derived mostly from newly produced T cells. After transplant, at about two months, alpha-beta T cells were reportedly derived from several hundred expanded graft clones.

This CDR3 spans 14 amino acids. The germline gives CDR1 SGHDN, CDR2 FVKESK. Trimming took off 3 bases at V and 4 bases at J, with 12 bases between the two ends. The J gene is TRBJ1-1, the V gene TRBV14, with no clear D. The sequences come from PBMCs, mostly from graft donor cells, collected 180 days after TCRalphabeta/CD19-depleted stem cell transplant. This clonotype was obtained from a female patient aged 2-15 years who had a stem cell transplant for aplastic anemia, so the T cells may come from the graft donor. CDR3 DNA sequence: TGTGCCAGCAGCCATCATCCGGGCCCCACTGAAGCTTTCTTT. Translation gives CASSHHPGPTEAFF.